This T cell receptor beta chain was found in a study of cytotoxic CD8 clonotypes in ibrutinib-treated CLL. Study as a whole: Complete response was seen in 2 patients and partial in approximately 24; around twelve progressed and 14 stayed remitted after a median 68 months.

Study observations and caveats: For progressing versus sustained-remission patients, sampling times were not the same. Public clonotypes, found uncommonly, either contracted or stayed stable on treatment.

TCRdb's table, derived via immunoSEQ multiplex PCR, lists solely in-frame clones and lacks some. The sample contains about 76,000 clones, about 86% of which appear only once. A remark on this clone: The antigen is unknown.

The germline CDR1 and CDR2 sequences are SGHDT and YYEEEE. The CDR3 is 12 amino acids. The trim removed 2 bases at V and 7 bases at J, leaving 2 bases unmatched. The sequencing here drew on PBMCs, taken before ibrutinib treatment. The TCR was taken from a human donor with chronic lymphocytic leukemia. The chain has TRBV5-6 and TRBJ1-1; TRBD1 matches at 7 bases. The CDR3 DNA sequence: TGTGCCAGCAGCTTCGGGACAGATGAAGCTTTCTTT. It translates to CASSFGTDEAFF.